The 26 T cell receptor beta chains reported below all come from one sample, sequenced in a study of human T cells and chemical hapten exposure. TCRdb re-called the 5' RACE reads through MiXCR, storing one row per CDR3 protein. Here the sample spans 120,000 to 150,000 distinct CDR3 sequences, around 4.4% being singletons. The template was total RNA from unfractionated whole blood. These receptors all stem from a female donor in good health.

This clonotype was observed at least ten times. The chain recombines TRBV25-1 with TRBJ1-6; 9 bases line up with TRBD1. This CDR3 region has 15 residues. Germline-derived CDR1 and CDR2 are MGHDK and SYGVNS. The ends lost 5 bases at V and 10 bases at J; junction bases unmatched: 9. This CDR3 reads CASSSPDRGGSPLHF. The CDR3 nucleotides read TGTGCCAGCAGTTCTCCGGACAGGGGCGGATCACCCCTCCACTTT.

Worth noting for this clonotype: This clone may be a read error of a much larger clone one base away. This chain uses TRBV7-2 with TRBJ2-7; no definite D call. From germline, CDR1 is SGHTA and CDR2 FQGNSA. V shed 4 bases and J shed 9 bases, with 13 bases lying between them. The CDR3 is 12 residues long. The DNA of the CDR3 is TGTGCCAGCAGCTGGGCGCCGAGTTTGCAGTACTTC. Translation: CASSWAPSLQYF.

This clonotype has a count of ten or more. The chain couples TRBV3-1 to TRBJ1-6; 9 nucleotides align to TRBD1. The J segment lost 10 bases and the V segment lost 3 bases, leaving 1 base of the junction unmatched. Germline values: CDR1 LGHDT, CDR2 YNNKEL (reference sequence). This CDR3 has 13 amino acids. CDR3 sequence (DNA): TGTGCCAGCAGCCAGGACAGGGGATCACCCCTCCACTTT. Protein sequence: CASSQDRGSPLHF.

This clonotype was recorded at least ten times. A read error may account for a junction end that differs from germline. CDR3 in amino acids: CASSVDRGHEKLFF. The CDR3 nucleotides are TGTGCCAGCAGCGTAGACAGGGGGCATGAAAAACTGTTTTTT. V is TRBV11-2 and J is TRBJ1-4; TRBD1 matches 10 bases. CDR3 size: 14 residues. Germline loops: CDR1 SGHAT, CDR2 FQNNGV.

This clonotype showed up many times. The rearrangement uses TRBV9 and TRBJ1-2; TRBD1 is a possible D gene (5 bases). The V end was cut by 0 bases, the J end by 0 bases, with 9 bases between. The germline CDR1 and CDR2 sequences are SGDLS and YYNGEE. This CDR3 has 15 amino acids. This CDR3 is CASSVGGGTNYGYTF. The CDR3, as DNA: TGTGCCAGCAGCGTAGGCGGGGGTACTAACTATGGCTACACCTTC.

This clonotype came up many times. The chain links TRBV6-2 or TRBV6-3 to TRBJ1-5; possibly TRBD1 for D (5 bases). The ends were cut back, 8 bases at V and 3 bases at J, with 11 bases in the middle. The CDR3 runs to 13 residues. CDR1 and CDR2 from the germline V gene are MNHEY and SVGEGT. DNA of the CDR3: TGTGCCAGCGGGGGGATACTCAATCAGCCCCAGCATTTT. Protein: CASGGILNQPQHF.

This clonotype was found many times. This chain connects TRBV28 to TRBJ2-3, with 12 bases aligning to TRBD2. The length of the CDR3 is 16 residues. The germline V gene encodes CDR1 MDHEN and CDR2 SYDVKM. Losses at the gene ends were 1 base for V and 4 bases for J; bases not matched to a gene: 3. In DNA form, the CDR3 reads TGTGCCAGCAGTTTATTTCCTAGCGGGGGGGCAGATACGCAGTATTTT. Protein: CASSLFPSGGADTQYF. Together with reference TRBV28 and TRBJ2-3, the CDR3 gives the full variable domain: DVKVTQSSRYLVKRTGEKVFLECVQDMDHENMFWYRQDPGLGLRLIYFSYDVKMKEKGDIPEGYSVSREKKERFSLILESASTNQTSMYLCASSLFPSGGADTQYFGPGTRLTVL.

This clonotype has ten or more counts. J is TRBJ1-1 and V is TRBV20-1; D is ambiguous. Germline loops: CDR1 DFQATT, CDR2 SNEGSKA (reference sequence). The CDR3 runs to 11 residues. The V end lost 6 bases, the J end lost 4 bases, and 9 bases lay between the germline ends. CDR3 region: CSADESTEAFF. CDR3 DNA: TGCAGTGCAGATGAAAGCACTGAAGCTTTCTTT.

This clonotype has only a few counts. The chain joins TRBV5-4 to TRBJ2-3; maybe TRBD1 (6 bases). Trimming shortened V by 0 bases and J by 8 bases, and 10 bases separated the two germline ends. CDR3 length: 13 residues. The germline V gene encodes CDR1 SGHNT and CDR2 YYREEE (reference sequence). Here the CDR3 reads CASSLGQEGTQYF. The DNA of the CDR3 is TGTGCCAGCAGCTTGGGACAGGAAGGTACGCAGTATTTT. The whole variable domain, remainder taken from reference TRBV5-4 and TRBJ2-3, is ETGVTQSPTHLIKTRGQQVTLRCSSQSGHNTVSWYQQALGQGPQFIFQYYREEENGRGNFPPRFSGLQFPNYSSELNVNALELDDSALYLCASSLGQEGTQYFGPGTRLTVL.

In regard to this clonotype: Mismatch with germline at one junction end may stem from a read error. CDR3 sequence reads: CASSFGTEDTEDFF. The CDR3 region has the DNA TGTGCCAGCAGTTTCGGCACGGAAGACACTGAAGATTTCTTT. This chain links TRBV7-3 with TRBJ1-1; D gene unclear. The CDR3 runs 14 residues. Germline V gives CDR1 SGHTA, CDR2 FQGTGA.

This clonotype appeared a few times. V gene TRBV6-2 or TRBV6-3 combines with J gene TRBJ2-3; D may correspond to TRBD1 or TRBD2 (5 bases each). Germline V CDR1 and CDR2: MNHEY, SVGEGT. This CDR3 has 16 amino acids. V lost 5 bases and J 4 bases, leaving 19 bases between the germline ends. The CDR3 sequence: CASSTPTGPWADTQYF. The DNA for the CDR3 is TGTGCCAGCAGTACCCCGACGGGACCCTGGGCAGATACGCAGTATTTT.

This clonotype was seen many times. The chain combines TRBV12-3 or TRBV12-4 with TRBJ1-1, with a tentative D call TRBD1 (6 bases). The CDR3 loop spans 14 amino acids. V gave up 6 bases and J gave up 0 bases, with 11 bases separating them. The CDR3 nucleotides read TGTGCCAGCAGAGGGGGGCCCATGAACACTGAAGCTTTCTTT. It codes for CASRGGPMNTEAFF.

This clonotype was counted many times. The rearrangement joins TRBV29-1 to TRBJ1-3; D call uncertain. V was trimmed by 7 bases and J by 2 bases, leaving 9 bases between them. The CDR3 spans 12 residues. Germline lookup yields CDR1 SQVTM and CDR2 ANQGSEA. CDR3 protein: CSADGPGNTIYF. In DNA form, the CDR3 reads TGCAGCGCGGACGGCCCTGGAAACACCATATATTTT.

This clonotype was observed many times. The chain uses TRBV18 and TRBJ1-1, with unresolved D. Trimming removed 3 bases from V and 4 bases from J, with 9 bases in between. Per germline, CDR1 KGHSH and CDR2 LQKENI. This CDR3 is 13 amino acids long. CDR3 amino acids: CASSPTVRTEAFF. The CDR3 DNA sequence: TGTGCCAGCTCACCTACAGTTCGCACTGAAGCTTTCTTT.

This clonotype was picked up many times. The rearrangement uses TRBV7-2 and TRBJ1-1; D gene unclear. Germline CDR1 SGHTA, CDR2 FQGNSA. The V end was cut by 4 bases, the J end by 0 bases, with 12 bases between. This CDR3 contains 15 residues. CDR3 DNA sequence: TGTGCCAGCAGCTCCCGGAGAAACATGAACACTGAAGCTTTCTTT. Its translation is CASSSRRNMNTEAFF.

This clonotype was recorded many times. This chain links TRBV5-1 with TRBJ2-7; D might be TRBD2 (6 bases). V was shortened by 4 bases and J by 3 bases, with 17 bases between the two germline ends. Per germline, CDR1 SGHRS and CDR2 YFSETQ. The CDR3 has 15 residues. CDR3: CASSSGGAKVYEQYF. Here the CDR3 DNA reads TGCGCCAGCAGCAGCGGAGGGGCCAAGGTCTACGAGCAGTACTTC.

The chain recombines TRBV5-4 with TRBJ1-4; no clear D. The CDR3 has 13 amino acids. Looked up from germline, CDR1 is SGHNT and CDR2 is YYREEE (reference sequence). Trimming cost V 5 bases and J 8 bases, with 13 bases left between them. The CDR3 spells CASRQPGSEKLFF. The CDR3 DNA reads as TGTGCCAGCAGACAGCCGGGGAGCGAAAAACTGTTTTTT.

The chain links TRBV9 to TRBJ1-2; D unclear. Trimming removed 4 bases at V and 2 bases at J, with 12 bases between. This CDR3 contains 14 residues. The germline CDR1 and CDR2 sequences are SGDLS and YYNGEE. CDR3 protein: CASSPSGRNYGYTF. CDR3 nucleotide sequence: TGTGCCAGCAGCCCCTCGGGCAGGAACTATGGCTACACCTTC.

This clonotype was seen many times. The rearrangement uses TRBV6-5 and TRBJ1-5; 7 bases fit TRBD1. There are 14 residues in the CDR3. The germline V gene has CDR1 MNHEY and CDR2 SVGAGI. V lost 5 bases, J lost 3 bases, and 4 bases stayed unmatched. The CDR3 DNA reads TGTGCCAGCAGTGGGGGACAGTTCAATCAGCCCCAGCATTTT. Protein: CASSGGQFNQPQHF.

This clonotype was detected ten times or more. CDR3 sequence (DNA): TGCGCCAGCAGCCACGGAGGCGGCGGCTATGGCTACACCTTC. Amino acid sequence: CASSHGGGGYGYTF. The V and J genes are TRBV4-3 and TRBJ1-2; D not resolved. Germline CDR1 and CDR2: LGHNA and YSLEER. Trimming left V 3 bases short and J 4 bases short, with 12 bases between. The CDR3 extends over 14 amino acids.

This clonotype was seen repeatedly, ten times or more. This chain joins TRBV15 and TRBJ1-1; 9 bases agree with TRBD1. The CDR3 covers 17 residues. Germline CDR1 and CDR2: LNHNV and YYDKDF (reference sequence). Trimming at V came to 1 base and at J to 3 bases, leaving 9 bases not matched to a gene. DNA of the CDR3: TGTGCCACCAGCAGAGGGGTAACAGGGGGCGCGTACACTGAAGCTTTCTTT. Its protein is CATSRGVTGGAYTEAFF.

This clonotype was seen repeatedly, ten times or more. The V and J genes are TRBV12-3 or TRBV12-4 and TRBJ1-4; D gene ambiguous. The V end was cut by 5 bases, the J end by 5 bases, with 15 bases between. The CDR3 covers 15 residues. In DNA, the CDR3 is TGTGCCAGCAGTCCCCCGGAGGGAGGGAATGAAAAACTGTTTTTT. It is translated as CASSPPEGGNEKLFF.

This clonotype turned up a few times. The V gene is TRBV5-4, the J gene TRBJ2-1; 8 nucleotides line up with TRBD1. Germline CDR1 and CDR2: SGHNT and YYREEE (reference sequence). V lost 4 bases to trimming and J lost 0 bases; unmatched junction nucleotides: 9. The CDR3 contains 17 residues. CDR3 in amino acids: CASSQGAGGSSYNEQFF. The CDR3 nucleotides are TGTGCCAGCAGCCAGGGGGCCGGGGGAAGCTCCTACAATGAGCAGTTCTTC.

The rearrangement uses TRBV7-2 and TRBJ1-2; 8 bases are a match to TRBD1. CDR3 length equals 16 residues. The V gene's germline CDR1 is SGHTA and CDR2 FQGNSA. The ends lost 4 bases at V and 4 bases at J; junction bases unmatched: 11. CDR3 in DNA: TGTGCCAGCAGCTCGACAGGGGTTCCCGGCTTCTATGGCTACACCTTC. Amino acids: CASSSTGVPGFYGYTF. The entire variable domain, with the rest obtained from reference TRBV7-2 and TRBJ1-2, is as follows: GAGVSQSPSNKVTEKGKDVELRCDPISGHTALYWYRQSLGQGLEFLIYFQGNSAPDKSGLPSDRFSAERTGGSVSTLTIQRTQQEDSAVYLCASSSTGVPGFYGYTFGSGTRLTVV.

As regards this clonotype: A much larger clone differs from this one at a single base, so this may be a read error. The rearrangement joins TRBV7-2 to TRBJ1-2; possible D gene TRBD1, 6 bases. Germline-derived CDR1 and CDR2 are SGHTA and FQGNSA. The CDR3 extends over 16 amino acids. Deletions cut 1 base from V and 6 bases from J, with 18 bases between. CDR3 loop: CASSLVQGTKGDGYTF. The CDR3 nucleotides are TGTGCCAGCAGCTTAGTACAGGGAACGAAAGGAGATGGCTACACCTTC.

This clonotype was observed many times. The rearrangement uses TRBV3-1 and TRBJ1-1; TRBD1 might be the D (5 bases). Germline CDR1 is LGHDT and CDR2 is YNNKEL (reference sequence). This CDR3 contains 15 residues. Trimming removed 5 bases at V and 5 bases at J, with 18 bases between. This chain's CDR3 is CASSSNRQGSTEAFF. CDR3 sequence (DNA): TGTGCCAGCAGCTCGAATCGTCAGGGTTCGACTGAAGCTTTCTTT. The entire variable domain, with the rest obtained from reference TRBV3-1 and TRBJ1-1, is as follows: DTAVSQTPKYLVTQMGNDKSIKCEQNLGHDTMYWYKQDSKKFLKIMFSYNNKELIINETVPNRFSPKSPDKAHLNLHINSLELGDSAVYFCASSSNRQGSTEAFFGQGTRLTVV.